A single sample is the source of the 12 T cell receptor beta chains below, sequenced in a study of T cell responses to AZD1222 COVID-19 vaccine. Clones were sequenced by immunoSEQ multiplex PCR, and TCRdb holds only the in-frame ones, with some missing. The sample lists approximately 150,000 clones; around 94% were seen once. The source was peripheral blood, collected 28 days after the second AZD1222 dose. The receptor set was obtained from an adult who received the AZD1222 COVID-19 vaccine.

CDR3 in amino acids: CASSYSLLEGRNEQFF. CDR3 coding DNA: TGTGCCAGCAGTTACAGTTTATTGGAGGGACGAAATGAGCAGTTCTTC. V usage is TRBV6-5 and J usage is TRBJ2-1, with D tentatively TRBD2 (6 bases). V was shortened by 2 bases and J by 7 bases, with 18 bases between the two germline ends. Germline V gives CDR1 MNHEY, CDR2 SVGAGI. This CDR3 has 16 residues.

The rearrangement joins TRBV27 to TRBJ1-2; possible D gene TRBD1, 6 bases. The CDR3 is 14 amino acids. The V end was cut by 3 bases, the J end by 8 bases, with 16 bases between. CDR1 is MNHEY and CDR2 is SMNVEV in the germline V gene (reference sequence). CDR3 residues: CASSLWALGGGYTF. In DNA, the CDR3 is TGTGCCAGCAGTTTGTGGGCCTTGGGGGGCGGCTACACCTTC.

The chain has TRBV27 and TRBJ2-3, with 12 bases identical to TRBD2. The CDR3 has 19 amino acids. Trimming at V came to 5 bases and at J to 0 bases, leaving 12 bases not matched to a gene. CDR1 is MNHEY, CDR2 SMNVEV, per germline (reference sequence). For the CDR3, the DNA is TGTGCCAGCAGTCCGATTCCCGGACTAGCGGGATCTAGCACAGATACGCAGTATTTT. Amino acid sequence: CASSPIPGLAGSSTDTQYF.

V gene TRBV5-5 combines with J gene TRBJ1-1, with 7 bases identical to TRBD1. V was pared by 4 bases and J by 0 bases, with 9 bases of the junction left unmatched. CDR3 length equals 16 residues. CDR1 SGHKS and CDR2 YYEKEE come from the germline V gene (reference sequence). In DNA, the CDR3 is TGTGCCAGCAGCCCCCAGGGGGGACAGCTGAACACTGAAGCTTTCTTT. Protein product: CASSPQGGQLNTEAFF.

V gene TRBV5-4 combines with J gene TRBJ2-2; 7 bases match TRBD2. The CDR3 covers 15 residues. The J segment lost 0 bases and the V segment lost 4 bases, leaving 3 bases of the junction unmatched. Germline V gene data show CDR1 as SGHNT and CDR2 as YYREEE (reference sequence). In DNA, the CDR3 is TGTGCCAGCAGCCCTGGACTAGCGAACACCGGGGAGCTGTTTTTT. This gives the protein CASSPGLANTGELFF. Full variable domain (rest looked up from reference TRBV5-4 and TRBJ2-2): ETGVTQSPTHLIKTRGQQVTLRCSSQSGHNTVSWYQQALGQGPQFIFQYYREEENGRGNFPPRFSGLQFPNYSSELNVNALELDDSALYLCASSPGLANTGELFFGEGSRLTVL.

The chain uses TRBV30 and TRBJ2-7; 7 nucleotides align to TRBD2. The germline CDR1 and CDR2 sequences are GTSNPN and SVGIG (reference sequence). This CDR3 is 15 amino acids long. The junction had 12 bases not matched to a gene; V was cut back by 5 bases and J by 2 bases. The CDR3 sequence is CAWAPGLAVPYEQYF. CDR3 sequence (DNA): TGTGCCTGGGCCCCCGGCCTAGCGGTTCCCTACGAGCAGTACTTC.

This clone appeared a few times. The chain employs TRBV29-1 and TRBJ2-7; 12 nucleotides agree with TRBD2. CDR1 is SQVTM and CDR2 is ANQGSEA in the germline V gene. This CDR3 has 15 amino acids. Trimming cost V 1 base and J 4 bases; bases outside gene matches: 5. This chain's CDR3 is CSVEVGLAGNYEQYF. The CDR3 coding sequence is TGCAGCGTTGAAGTAGGACTAGCGGGAAATTACGAGCAGTACTTC.

CDR3: CASSLAQGPTEAFF. The CDR3 DNA follows: TGTGCCAGCAGCTTAGCGCAGGGACCTACTGAAGCTTTCTTT. The chain combines TRBV11-2 with TRBJ1-1; D possibly corresponds to TRBD1 (5 bases). CDR1 and CDR2 from the germline V gene are SGHAT and FQNNGV. This CDR3 is 14 amino acids long. The V and J ends lost 1 base and 5 bases respectively, with 11 bases between them.

The chain links TRBV6-2 or TRBV6-3 to TRBJ2-7, with 8 bases lining up with TRBD2. V was clipped by 5 bases and J by 4 bases; unmatched bases: 4. The CDR3 spans 13 residues. The germline CDR1 and CDR2 sequences are MNHEY and SVGEGT. The CDR3, as DNA: TGTGCCAGCAGTAGGACTAGCAAGTACGAGCAGTACTTC. Its protein product is CASSRTSKYEQYF.

This chain links TRBV27 with TRBJ1-1; a weak D match, TRBD1 (5 bases). This CDR3 spans 14 amino acids. The germline gives CDR1 MNHEY, CDR2 SMNVEV (reference sequence). The germline V and J ends were trimmed by 2 bases and 0 bases, with 7 bases remaining between them. As DNA, the CDR3 is TGTGCCAGCAGTTTACTACAGGTGAACACTGAAGCTTTCTTT. Residues: CASSLLQVNTEAFF.

The rearrangement uses TRBV27 and TRBJ2-3; D may be TRBD1 (5 bases). The CDR3 is 15 residues long. Germline CDR1 reads MNHEY; CDR2 reads SMNVEV (reference sequence). Trimming left V 5 bases short and J 0 bases short, with 12 bases between. DNA of the CDR3: TGTGCCAGCAGTCGGACAACCCCTAGCACAGATACGCAGTATTTT. Protein product: CASSRTTPSTDTQYF.

The chain has TRBV4-1 and TRBJ1-4, with D possibly being TRBD1 (5 bases). The length of the CDR3 is 15 residues. The V gene lost 0 bases and the J gene lost 8 bases, with 13 bases spanning the gap. CDR1 is MGHRA, CDR2 YSYEKL, per germline. In DNA, the CDR3 is TGCGCCAGCAGCCAAGATCAGAGGGGTGCCGAAAAACTGTTTTTT. It codes for CASSQDQRGAEKLFF.